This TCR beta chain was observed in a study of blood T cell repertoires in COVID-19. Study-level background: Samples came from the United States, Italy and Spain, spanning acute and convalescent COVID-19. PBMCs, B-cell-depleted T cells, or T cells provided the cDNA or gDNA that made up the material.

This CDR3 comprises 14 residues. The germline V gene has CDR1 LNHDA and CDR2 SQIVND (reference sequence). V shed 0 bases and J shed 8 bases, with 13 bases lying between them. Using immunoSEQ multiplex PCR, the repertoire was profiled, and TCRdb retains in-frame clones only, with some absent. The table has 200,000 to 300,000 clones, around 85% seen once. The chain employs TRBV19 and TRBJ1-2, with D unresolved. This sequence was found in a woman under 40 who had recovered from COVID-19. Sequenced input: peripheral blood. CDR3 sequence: CASSIDLRGRGYTF. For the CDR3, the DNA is TGTGCCAGTAGTATAGATTTAAGAGGTAGGGGCTACACCTTC.